The TCR beta chain under discussion was sequenced for a study of shared clonotypes between healthy human individuals. Overall study results and limits: The study found lower generation probabilities in non-shared clonotypes than in those shared by all four donors.

Concerning this clone itself: Its target is unknown.

Using immunoSEQ multiplex PCR, the repertoire was profiled, and TCRdb retains in-frame clones only, with some absent. The sample lists about 2.1 million clones, roughly 95% occurring once. The naive CD8 subset, CD45RO-negative cells positively selected for CCR7, excluded terminally differentiated effector memory CD45RA+ cells. The V gene end was trimmed by 6 bases and the J gene end by 6 bases; junction bases not matched to a gene: 4. The CDR3 spans 12 residues. Looked up from germline, CDR1 is LNHDA and CDR2 is SQIVND (reference sequence). The chain combines TRBV19 with TRBJ2-7, with 8 bases aligning to TRBD2. The receptor was derived from a man younger than 30 in good health. Some clones in this sample may be carry-over from other donors' samples. The material sequenced was naive CD8+ T cells from PBMCs. The CDR3 region is CASSGGGPEQYF. The CDR3 coding sequence is TGTGCCAGTAGCGGGGGGGGCCCCGAGCAGTACTTC.